What follows are 25 T cell receptor beta chains derived from one specimen sequenced in a study of T cell responses to AZD1222 COVID-19 vaccine. The assay was immunoSEQ multiplex PCR, and TCRdb's table has in-frame clones only and misses some. Seen here are under 200,000 clones, around 95% observed once, and the top ten hold approximately 0.69%. Sequencing used peripheral blood, obtained on day 0 of AZD1222 vaccination. Every receptor here comes from an adult in good health.

The J gene is TRBJ1-5, the V gene TRBV5-1; perhaps TRBD1 as D (6 bases). Germline CDR1 is SGHRS and CDR2 is YFSETQ. The V gene lost 3 bases and the J gene lost 6 bases, with 13 bases spanning the gap. The CDR3 loop spans 14 amino acids. The CDR3 DNA reads TGCGCCAGCAGCTCCGGGACATCGGGTCAGCCCCAGCATTTT. Protein product: CASSSGTSGQPQHF.

This sequence joins TRBV19 and TRBJ2-1; D perhaps matches TRBD2 (7 bases). Germline V lookup: CDR1 LNHDA, CDR2 SQIVND (reference sequence). The CDR3 spans 15 residues. V lost 7 bases, J lost 5 bases, and 18 bases lay in between. The CDR3 region has the DNA TGTGCCAGTAACCCGGGGGGCGGCGGTAACAATGAGCAGTTCTTC. This gives the protein CASNPGGGGNNEQFF.

The genes are TRBV30 and TRBJ1-4, with 8 bases identical to TRBD1. Trimming cost V 0 bases and J 8 bases; bases outside gene matches: 8. Germline values: CDR1 GTSNPN, CDR2 SVGIG (reference sequence). The CDR3 contains 15 residues. This CDR3 reads CAWSVPQQGGEKLFF. In DNA form, the CDR3 reads TGTGCCTGGAGTGTACCCCAACAGGGGGGCGAAAAACTGTTTTTT.

The chain recombines TRBV14 with TRBJ2-3; TRBD1 is a possible D gene (6 bases). The CDR3 covers 16 residues. In germline, CDR1 is SGHDN, CDR2 FVKESK. V was clipped by 1 base and J by 2 bases, with 13 bases between them. The DNA of the CDR3 is TGTGCCAGCAGCCAAGGGCAGGGGCGATACACAGATACGCAGTATTTT. This encodes CASSQGQGRYTDTQYF. Full variable domain (missing parts from reference TRBV14 and TRBJ2-3): EAGVTQFPSHSVIEKGQTVTLRCDPISGHDNLYWYRRVMGKEIKFLLHFVKESKQDESGMPNNRFLAERTGGTYSTLKVQPAELEDSGVYFCASSQGQGRYTDTQYFGPGTRLTVL.

The J gene is TRBJ2-7, the V gene TRBV3-1 (or the pseudogene TRBV3-2); 7 bases are shared with TRBD2. The CDR3 sequence is 16 residues long. V shed 0 bases and J 6 bases; nucleotides not matched to a gene: 11. Germline-derived CDR1 and CDR2 are LGHDT and YNNKEL (reference sequence). The CDR3 here is CASSQDLTSSALEQYF. The CDR3 nucleotides read TGTGCCAGCAGCCAAGATCTGACTAGCTCCGCCCTCGAGCAGTACTTC.

The J gene is TRBJ1-1, the V gene TRBV4-2; D is undetermined. Per germline, CDR1 LGHNA and CDR2 YNFKEQ. The length of the CDR3 is 16 residues. V lost 0 bases, J lost 7 bases, and 18 bases lay in between. CDR3 bases: TGTGCCAGCAGCCAAGATACCTACCCGGGCGGTCTTGAAGCTTTCTTT. It is translated as CASSQDTYPGGLEAFF.

This chain links TRBV27 with TRBJ2-1; TRBD2 matches 11 bases. Looked up from germline, CDR1 is MNHEY and CDR2 is SMNVEV (reference sequence). The trim removed 3 bases at V and 3 bases at J, leaving 10 bases unmatched. CDR3 length: 18 amino acids. DNA for the CDR3: TGTGCCAGCAGTTTTCCGGCCCCGGGACTAGCGGACTACAATGAGCAGTTCTTC. Translation: CASSFPAPGLADYNEQFF.

The chain joins TRBV7-2 to TRBJ1-3; D is unclear. The CDR3 spans 14 residues. Germline CDR1 SGHTA, CDR2 FQGNSA. The V end lost 3 bases, the J end lost 0 bases, and 6 bases lay between the germline ends. The DNA for the CDR3 is TGTGCCAGCAGCTTTGACCGCTCTGGAAACACCATATATTTT. As protein: CASSFDRSGNTIYF.

The chain carries TRBV29-1 and TRBJ1-4; maybe TRBD1 (5 bases). This CDR3 is built from 14 residues. The germline V gene has CDR1 SQVTM and CDR2 ANQGSEA. Trimming left V 7 bases short and J 5 bases short, with 17 bases between. The CDR3 DNA follows: TGCAGCGCTGGGGAAGGGGTCCGGAATGAAAAACTGTTTTTT. Amino acid sequence: CSAGEGVRNEKLFF.

The chain joins TRBV6-2 or TRBV6-3 to TRBJ2-1, with a tentative D call TRBD2 (6 bases). V lost 5 bases to trimming and J lost 7 bases, with 15 bases between them. CDR1 is MNHEY, CDR2 SVGEGT, per germline. The CDR3 sequence is 14 residues long. CDR3 sequence reads: CASSRSRAGNEQFF. In nucleotides, the CDR3 is TGTGCCAGCAGTCGCTCCCGGGCGGGGAATGAGCAGTTCTTC.

The V and J genes are TRBV9 and TRBJ2-7, with 7 positions matching TRBD2. The length of the CDR3 is 14 residues. The V segment lost 0 bases and the J segment 6 bases; nucleotides outside the gene matches: 6. Germline V gene sequence: CDR1 SGDLS, CDR2 YYNGEE. The CDR3 DNA sequence: TGTGCCAGCAGCGTAGAGCGGGGCCCGGGCGAGCAGTACTTC. This sequence encodes CASSVERGPGEQYF.

The chain employs TRBV5-1 and TRBJ1-2; 8 nucleotides agree with TRBD1. Per the germline V gene, CDR1 is SGHRS and CDR2 is YFSETQ. This CDR3 comprises 14 residues. V shed 4 bases, J shed 5 bases, and the junction held 7 bases outside the gene matches. The CDR3 DNA reads as TGCGCCAGCAGCCCGGGGACAGGCGGGTATGGCTACACCTTC. This codes for CASSPGTGGYGYTF. The full variable domain, with the rest looked up from reference TRBV5-1 and TRBJ1-2, is KAGVTQTPRYLIKTRGQQVTLSCSPISGHRSVSWYQQTPGQGLQFLFEYFSETQRNKGNFPGRFSGRQFSNSRSEMNVSTLELGDSALYLCASSPGTGGYGYTFGSGTRLTVV.

V usage is TRBV12-3 or TRBV12-4 and J usage is TRBJ1-1; D unresolved. Trimming removed 3 bases from V and 1 base from J, with 6 bases in between. This CDR3 contains 13 residues. The CDR3 region is CASSLSKNTEAFF. CDR3 DNA sequence: TGTGCCAGCAGTTTGTCCAAGAACACTGAAGCTTTCTTT.

In its sample, this clone was seen once. V gene TRBV5-1 combines with J gene TRBJ2-1; D may be TRBD2 (5 bases). This CDR3 spans 12 amino acids. CDR1 and CDR2 from the germline V gene are SGHRS and YFSETQ. V lost 2 bases and J 9 bases, leaving 9 bases between the germline ends. CDR3 bases: TGCGCCAGCAGCTTCCCCGGAGGTGAGCAGTTCTTC. Protein: CASSFPGGEQFF.

In this sample, this clone turned up once. The genes are TRBV28 and TRBJ1-1; no clear D. The CDR3 has 12 residues. Trimming took 4 bases from V and 6 from J, leaving 9 bases between them. Germline assignment: CDR1 MDHEN and CDR2 SYDVKM. This chain's CDR3 is CASSSGVPEAFF. The CDR3 DNA reads TGTGCCAGCAGTTCCGGGGTCCCTGAAGCTTTCTTT.

This chain links TRBV6-4 with TRBJ1-5, with D hard to call. The CDR3 is 13 amino acids. Trimming cost V 2 bases and J 3 bases, with 5 bases left between them. From germline, CDR1 is MRHNA and CDR2 SNTAGT. The CDR3 DNA sequence: TGTGCCAGCAGTGACACGTCCAATCAGCCCCAGCATTTT. Protein sequence: CASSDTSNQPQHF.

The V and J genes are TRBV5-8 and TRBJ2-5, with 10 bases that match TRBD2. CDR1 and CDR2 from the germline V gene are SGHTS and YDEGEE. V lost 4 bases to trimming and J lost 4 bases; unmatched junction nucleotides: 10. CDR3 length equals 16 residues. The CDR3 DNA is TGTGCCAGCAGCCCATGGTATGGGACTAGCGTAGAGACCCAGTACTTC. Protein: CASSPWYGTSVETQYF.

The V call is TRBV28, the J call TRBJ1-1, with TRBD1 matching 12 bases. Germline V gene sequence: CDR1 MDHEN, CDR2 SYDVKM. The trim removed 5 bases at V and 5 bases at J, leaving 6 bases unmatched. The CDR3 has 15 amino acids. The CDR3 protein is CASSGTGGLRTEAFF. CDR3 in DNA: TGTGCCAGCAGTGGGACAGGGGGCTTGCGGACTGAAGCTTTCTTT.

The chain carries TRBV18 and TRBJ2-1, with D perhaps TRBD1 or TRBD2 (5 bases each). V lost 6 bases, J lost 2 bases, and 14 bases lay in between. The CDR3 loop spans 15 amino acids. Germline loops: CDR1 KGHSH, CDR2 LQKENI. The CDR3 is CASSPGPQTYNEQFF. The CDR3 coding sequence is TGTGCCAGCTCCCCGGGACCCCAAACCTACAATGAGCAGTTCTTC.

This clone has ten or more counts. This chain links TRBV28 with TRBJ2-1; 7 bases match TRBD2. This CDR3 has 15 amino acids. After removal of 10 bases from V and 5 bases from J, the junction contained 14 bases not matched to a gene. Looked up from germline, CDR1 is MDHEN and CDR2 is SYDVKM. The DNA of the CDR3 is TGTGCCACCGTGGAGCGGGAAAAGGCCCACAATGAGCAGTTCTTC. It encodes CATVEREKAHNEQFF.

The gene calls are TRBV7-2 and TRBJ1-5; 7 nucleotides line up with TRBD1. The junction had 5 bases not matched to a gene; V was cut back by 6 bases and J by 6 bases. CDR3 length equals 13 residues. Germline values: CDR1 SGHTA, CDR2 FQGNSA. The chain's CDR3 is CASSYRGFQPQHF. CDR3 DNA: TGTGCCAGCAGTTACAGGGGATTTCAGCCCCAGCATTTT.

J is TRBJ2-5 and V is TRBV28, with TRBD1 matching 7 bases. This CDR3 is built from 13 residues. Germline loops: CDR1 MDHEN, CDR2 SYDVKM. Trimming cost V 4 bases and J 2 bases; bases outside gene matches: 1. In DNA, the CDR3 is TGTGCCAGCAGTTCACAGGGGCAAGAGACCCAGTACTTC. This gives the protein CASSSQGQETQYF.

J is TRBJ1-5 and V is TRBV6-5; D perhaps matches TRBD1 (6 bases). CDR1 and CDR2 (germline): MNHEY, SVGAGI. V was shortened by 6 bases and J by 0 bases, with 9 bases between the two germline ends. This CDR3 comprises 14 residues. The CDR3 DNA is TGTGCCAGCAGCACAGGGCTTAGCAATCAGCCCCAGCATTTT. The encoded protein is CASSTGLSNQPQHF.

The rearrangement uses TRBV6-5 and TRBJ1-1; possible D gene TRBD1, 6 bases. The germline V gene has CDR1 MNHEY and CDR2 SVGAGI. The CDR3 extends over 12 amino acids. V dropped 2 bases and J dropped 10 bases, with 11 bases sitting between them. CDR3 region: CASSYDRLVAFF. The CDR3, as DNA: TGTGCCAGCAGTTACGACAGGCTAGTAGCTTTCTTT.

The chain has TRBV19 and TRBJ2-5; 7 bases line up with TRBD2. Germline trimming cut 7 bases from V and 1 base from J; bases unmatched to any gene: 6. CDR3 length: 14 amino acids. Germline V gene sequence: CDR1 LNHDA, CDR2 SQIVND (reference sequence). The CDR3 protein is CASKREGRQETQYF. Here the CDR3 DNA reads TGTGCCAGTAAGAGGGAGGGCCGCCAAGAGACCCAGTACTTC.